This T cell receptor (beta chain) was recovered during a study of beta chain features in type 1 diabetes. The wider study: Cell yields, gender and age were comparable in patients and healthy donors.

The CDR3 has 13 residues. Germline CDR1 is SGHTA and CDR2 is FQGNSA. V was trimmed by 4 bases and J by 0 bases, leaving 6 bases between them. The authors reverse transcribed all of the isolated RNA, so sequencing captured expressed TCRB transcripts. Data came from immunoSEQ multiplex PCR; TCRdb stores just in-frame clones and leaves some out. The sample lists 300,000 to 350,000 clones; approximately 8% were seen once. This clone showed up many times. Sequences were obtained from central memory CD4+ T cells from blood. The chain has TRBV7-2 and TRBJ1-1, with unresolved D. The clonotype comes from a woman aged 18-30 years in good health. The CDR3 region is CASSSTMNTEAFF. The CDR3 DNA reads as TGTGCCAGCAGCTCCACAATGAACACTGAAGCTTTCTTT.